This TCR beta chain was found in a study of OX40 agonist ivuxolimab in advanced cancers. Points from the study as a whole: Relative to CD4+ cells, CD8+ T cells on average had more expanded clones. Some nonresponders additionally presented with little normalized T-cell clonal expansion.

The table came from immunoSEQ multiplex PCR; TCRdb's copy has only in-frame clones and leaves some out. This sample has 55,000 to 75,000 clones; around 82% occur once, and the top ten carry about 7.9%. The length of the CDR3 is 15 residues. V lost 6 bases and J lost 5; bases outside the gene matches: 8. Germline V CDR1 and CDR2: SGHAT, FQNNGV. Turning to this clone: Its specificity is unknown.

This clonotype was obtained from an adult with an advanced solid tumor such as melanoma, head and neck, liver or kidney cancer. The material was CD4+ or CD8+ T cells sorted from blood, obtained in a trial of the OX40 agonist ivuxolimab. The chain recombines TRBV11-2 with TRBJ2-1, with 9 bases that match TRBD1. CDR3 sequence reads: CASRAGTGSNNEQFF. CDR3 coding DNA: TGTGCCAGCAGGGCCGGGACAGGGTCAAACAATGAGCAGTTCTTC.